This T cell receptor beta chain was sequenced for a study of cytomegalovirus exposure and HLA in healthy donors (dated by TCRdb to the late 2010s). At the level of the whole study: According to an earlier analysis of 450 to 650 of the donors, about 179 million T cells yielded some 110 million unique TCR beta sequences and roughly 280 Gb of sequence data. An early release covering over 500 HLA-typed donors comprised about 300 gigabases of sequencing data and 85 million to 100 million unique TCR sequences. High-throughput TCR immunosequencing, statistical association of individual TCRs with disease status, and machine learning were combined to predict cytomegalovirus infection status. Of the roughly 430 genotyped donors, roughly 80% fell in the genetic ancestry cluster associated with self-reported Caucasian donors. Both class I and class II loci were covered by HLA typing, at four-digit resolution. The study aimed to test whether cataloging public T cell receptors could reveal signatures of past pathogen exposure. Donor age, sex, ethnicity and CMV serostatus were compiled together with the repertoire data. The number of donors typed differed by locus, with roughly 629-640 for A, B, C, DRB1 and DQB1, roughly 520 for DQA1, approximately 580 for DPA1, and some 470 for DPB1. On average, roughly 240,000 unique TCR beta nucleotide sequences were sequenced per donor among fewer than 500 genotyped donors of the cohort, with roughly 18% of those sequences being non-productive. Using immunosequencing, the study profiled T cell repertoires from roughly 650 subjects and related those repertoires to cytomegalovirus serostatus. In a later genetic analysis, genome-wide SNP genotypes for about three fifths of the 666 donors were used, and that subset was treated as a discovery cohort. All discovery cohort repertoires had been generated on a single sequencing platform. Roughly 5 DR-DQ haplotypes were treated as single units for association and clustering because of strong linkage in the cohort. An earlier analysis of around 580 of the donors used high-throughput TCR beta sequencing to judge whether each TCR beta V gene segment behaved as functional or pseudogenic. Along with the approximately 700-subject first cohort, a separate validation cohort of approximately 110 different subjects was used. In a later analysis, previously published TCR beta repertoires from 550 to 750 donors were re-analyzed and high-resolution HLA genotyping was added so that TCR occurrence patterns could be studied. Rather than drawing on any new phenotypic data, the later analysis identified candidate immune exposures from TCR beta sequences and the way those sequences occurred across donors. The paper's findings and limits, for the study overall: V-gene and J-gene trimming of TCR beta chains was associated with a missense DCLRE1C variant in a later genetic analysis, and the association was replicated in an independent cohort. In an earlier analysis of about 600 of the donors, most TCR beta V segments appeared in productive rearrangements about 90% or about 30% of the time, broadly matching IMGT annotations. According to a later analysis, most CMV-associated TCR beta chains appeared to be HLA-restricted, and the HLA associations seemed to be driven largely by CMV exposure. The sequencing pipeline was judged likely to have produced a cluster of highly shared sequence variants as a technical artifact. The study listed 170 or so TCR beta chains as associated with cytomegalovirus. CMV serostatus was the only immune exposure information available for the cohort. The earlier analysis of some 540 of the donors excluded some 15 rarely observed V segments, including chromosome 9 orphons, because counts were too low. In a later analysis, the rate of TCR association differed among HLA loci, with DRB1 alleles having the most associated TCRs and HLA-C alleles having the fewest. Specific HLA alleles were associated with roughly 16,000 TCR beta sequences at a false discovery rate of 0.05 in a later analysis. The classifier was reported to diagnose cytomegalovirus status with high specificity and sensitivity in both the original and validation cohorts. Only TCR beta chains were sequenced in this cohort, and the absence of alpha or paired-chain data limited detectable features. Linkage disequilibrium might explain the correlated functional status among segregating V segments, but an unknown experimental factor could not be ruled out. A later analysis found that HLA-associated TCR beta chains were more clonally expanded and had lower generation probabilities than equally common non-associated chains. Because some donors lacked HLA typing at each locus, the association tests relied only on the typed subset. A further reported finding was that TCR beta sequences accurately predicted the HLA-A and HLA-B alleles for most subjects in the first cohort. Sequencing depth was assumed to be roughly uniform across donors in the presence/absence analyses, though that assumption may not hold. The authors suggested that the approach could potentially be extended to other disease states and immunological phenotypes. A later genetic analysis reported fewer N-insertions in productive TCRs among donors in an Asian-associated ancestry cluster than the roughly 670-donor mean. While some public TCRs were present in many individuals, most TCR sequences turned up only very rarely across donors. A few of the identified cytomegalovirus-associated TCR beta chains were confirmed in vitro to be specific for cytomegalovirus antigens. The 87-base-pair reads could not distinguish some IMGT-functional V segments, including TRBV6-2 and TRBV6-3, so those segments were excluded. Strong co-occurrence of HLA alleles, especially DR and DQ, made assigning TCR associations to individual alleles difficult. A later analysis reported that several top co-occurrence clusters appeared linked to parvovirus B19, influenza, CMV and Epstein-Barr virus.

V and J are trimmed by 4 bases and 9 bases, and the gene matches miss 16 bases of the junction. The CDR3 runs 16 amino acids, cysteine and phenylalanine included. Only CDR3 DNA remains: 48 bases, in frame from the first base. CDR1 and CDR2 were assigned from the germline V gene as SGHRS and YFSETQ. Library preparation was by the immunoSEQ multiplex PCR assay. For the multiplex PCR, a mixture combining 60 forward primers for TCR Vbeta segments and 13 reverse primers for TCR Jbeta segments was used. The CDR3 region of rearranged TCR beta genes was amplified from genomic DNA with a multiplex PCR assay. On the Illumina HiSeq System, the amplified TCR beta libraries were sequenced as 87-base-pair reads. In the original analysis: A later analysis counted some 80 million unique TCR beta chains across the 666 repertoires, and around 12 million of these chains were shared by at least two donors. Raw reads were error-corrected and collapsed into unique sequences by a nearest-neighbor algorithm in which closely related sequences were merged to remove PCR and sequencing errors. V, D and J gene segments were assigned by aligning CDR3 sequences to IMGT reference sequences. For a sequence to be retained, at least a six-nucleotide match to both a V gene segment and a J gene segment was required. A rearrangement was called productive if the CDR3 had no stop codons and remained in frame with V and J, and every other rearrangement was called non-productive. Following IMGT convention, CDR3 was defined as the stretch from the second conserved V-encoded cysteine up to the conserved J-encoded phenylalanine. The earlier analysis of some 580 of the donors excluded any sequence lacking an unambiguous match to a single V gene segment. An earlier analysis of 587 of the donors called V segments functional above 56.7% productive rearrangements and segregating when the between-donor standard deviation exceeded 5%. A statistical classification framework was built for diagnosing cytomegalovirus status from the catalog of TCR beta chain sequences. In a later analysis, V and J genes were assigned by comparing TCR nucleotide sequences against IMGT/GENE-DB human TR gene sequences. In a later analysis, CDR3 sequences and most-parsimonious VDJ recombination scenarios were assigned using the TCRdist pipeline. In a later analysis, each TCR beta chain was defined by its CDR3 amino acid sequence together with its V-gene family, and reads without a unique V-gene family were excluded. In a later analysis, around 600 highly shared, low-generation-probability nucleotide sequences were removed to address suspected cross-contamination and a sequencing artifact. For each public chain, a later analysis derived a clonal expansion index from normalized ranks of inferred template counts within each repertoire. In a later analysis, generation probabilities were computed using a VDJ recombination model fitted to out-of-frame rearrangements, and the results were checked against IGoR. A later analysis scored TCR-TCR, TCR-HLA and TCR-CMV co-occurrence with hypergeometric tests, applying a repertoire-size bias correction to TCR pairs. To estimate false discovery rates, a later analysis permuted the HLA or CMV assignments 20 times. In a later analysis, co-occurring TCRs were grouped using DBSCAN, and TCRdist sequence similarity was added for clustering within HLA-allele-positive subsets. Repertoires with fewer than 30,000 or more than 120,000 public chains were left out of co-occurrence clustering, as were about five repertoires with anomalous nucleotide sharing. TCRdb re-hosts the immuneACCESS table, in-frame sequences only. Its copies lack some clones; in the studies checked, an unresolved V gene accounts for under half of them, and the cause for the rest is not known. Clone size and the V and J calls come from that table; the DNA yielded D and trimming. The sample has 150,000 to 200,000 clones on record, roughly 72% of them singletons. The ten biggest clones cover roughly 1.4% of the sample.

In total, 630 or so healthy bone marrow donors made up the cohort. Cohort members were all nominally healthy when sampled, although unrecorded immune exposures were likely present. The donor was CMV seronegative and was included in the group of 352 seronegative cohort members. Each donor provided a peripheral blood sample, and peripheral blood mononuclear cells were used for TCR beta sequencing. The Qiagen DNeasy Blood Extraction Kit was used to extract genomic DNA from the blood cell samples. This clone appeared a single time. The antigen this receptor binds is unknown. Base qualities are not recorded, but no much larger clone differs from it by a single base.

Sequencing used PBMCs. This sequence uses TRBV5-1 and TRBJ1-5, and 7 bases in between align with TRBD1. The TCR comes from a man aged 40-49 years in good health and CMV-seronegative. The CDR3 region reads CASSAQAGGLVLPQHF. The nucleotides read TGCGCCAGCAGCGCCCAGGCAGGGGGACTGGTTTTGCCCCAGCATTTT.